This TCR beta chain is drawn from a study of monozygotic twins with inflammatory bowel disease. Collection yielded 2 to 2.5 ml of blood per donor. This CDR3 region has 20 residues. The V gene's germline CDR1 is MNHEY and CDR2 SVGEGT. Study outcomes and limitations: IBD patients shared fewer clonotypes with other individuals than healthy twins, especially patients with disease activity signs. Extra variability in the repertoires of patients may have come from differing immunosuppressive treatments. Support was absent for any single strong signal or clonotype linked to IBD.

A remark on this clonotype: As yet, its antigen is unknown.

TCRdb reanalyzed the 5' RACE reads and collapses them to one entry per CDR3 protein, without DNA. Recorded here are 150,000 or so distinct CDR3 sequences; the top ten clones represent roughly 1.2%. Specimen: blood. The chain uses TRBV6-2 or TRBV6-3 and TRBJ1-1. The clonotype comes from a human donor with ulcerative colitis or Crohn's disease, or a healthy co-twin of an affected twin (not recorded which). CDR3 region: CASSYSAGTHIIPGYTEAFF.